This passage covers 28 T cell receptor beta chains from one sample sequenced in a study of read filtering for tumor transcriptome and immune sequencing. This library used approximately 390 ng RNA and molecular barcoded adaptors spanning alpha/delta and beta/gamma chains. TCRdb ran MiXCR on the reads and lists one entry per CDR3 protein. The repertoire consists of around 40,000 distinct CDR3 sequences, with roughly 13% occurring once and the leading ten covering 25% to 30%. Material for sequencing was a population of CD138-negative cells sorted from bone marrow. The receptors come from a donor at least 40 years old with multiple myeloma.

This clonotype was found many times. The gene calls are TRBV7-2 and TRBJ2-1; 10 nucleotides match TRBD2. V trimming: 6 bases; J trimming: 4 bases; junction bases outside the gene matches: 9. Germline CDR1 and CDR2: SGHTA and FQGNSA. The CDR3 has 16 amino acids. The CDR3 sequence: CASRKTASGSYNEQFF. CDR3 in DNA: TGTGCCAGCAGAAAAACGGCTAGCGGGAGTTACAATGAGCAGTTCTTC.

This clonotype was seen many times. This chain joins TRBV20-1 and TRBJ2-7; 10 bases agree with TRBD2. The CDR3 extends over 14 amino acids. Trimming at V came to 2 bases and at J to 5 bases, leaving 6 bases not matched to a gene. The V gene's germline CDR1 is DFQATT and CDR2 SNEGSKA (reference sequence). As DNA, the CDR3 is TGCAGTGCTAGACCGGGACTAGCGACTAACGAGCAGTACTTC. Translating gives CSARPGLATNEQYF.

The table lists this clonotype with many counts. The chain employs TRBV6-5 and TRBJ2-3; unclear D gene. Per germline, CDR1 MNHEY and CDR2 SVGAGI. The ends were cut back, 0 bases at V and 6 bases at J, with 7 bases in the middle. This CDR3 has 13 amino acids. For the CDR3, the DNA is TGTGCCAGCAGTTACTCACACGGGGATACGCAGTATTTT. Translated, it gives CASSYSHGDTQYF.

This clonotype was counted at least ten times. The chain links TRBV7-9 to TRBJ2-5; no definite D call. V was clipped by 1 base and J by 4 bases, with 16 bases between them. CDR1 and CDR2 (germline): SEHNR, FQNEAQ (reference sequence). The CDR3 sequence is 16 residues long. The CDR3 DNA reads as TGTGCCAGCAGCTTAGTTGTCGGATACGGTGGAGAGACCCAGTACTTC. Protein sequence: CASSLVVGYGGETQYF.

This clonotype was counted many times. Written as DNA, the CDR3 is TGTGCCAGCTCGACCGGGTCCGTAGGCCCACTGACTTTCTTT. It translates to CASSTGSVGPLTFF. The V and J genes are TRBV18 and TRBJ1-1; D not certain. This CDR3 is built from 14 residues. V was shortened by 6 bases and J by 12 bases, with 23 bases between the two germline ends. Germline CDR1 KGHSH, CDR2 LQKENI. Combining the CDR3 with reference TRBV18 and TRBJ1-1 gives the whole variable domain NAGVMQNPRHLVRRRGQEARLRCSPMKGHSHVYWYRQLPEEGLKFMVYLQKENIIDESGMPKERFSAEFPKEGPSILRIQQVVRGDSAAYFCASSTGSVGPLTFFGQGTRLTVV.

The J gene is TRBJ2-1, the V gene TRBV19, with 7 nucleotides matching TRBD2. CDR1 and CDR2 (germline): LNHDA, SQIVND (reference sequence). J gave up 3 bases and V 2 bases, and 7 bases lay outside the gene matches. The CDR3 has 16 residues. This CDR3 reads CASSIYLGGGYNEQFF. The CDR3 nucleotides read TGTGCCAGTAGTATATACCTCGGCGGGGGCTACAATGAGCAGTTCTTC.

This clonotype showed up just a few times. This rearrangement joins TRBV12-3 or TRBV12-4 to TRBJ2-6; the D is unclear. Trimming cost V 6 bases and J 3 bases, with 9 bases left between them. The CDR3 totals 14 residues. The CDR3 sequence is CASSYDRGANVLTF. CDR3 DNA: TGTGCCAGCAGCTACGATCGTGGGGCCAACGTCCTGACTTTC.

This clonotype was recorded many times. The rearrangement links TRBV28 to TRBJ2-5; 11 positions match TRBD2. There are 15 residues in the CDR3. The V gene's germline CDR1 is MDHEN and CDR2 SYDVKM. Trimming cost V 6 bases and J 4 bases; bases outside gene matches: 7. CDR3 region: CASSRTSGRGETQYF. DNA of the CDR3: TGTGCCAGCAGCCGCACTAGCGGGAGAGGAGAGACCCAGTACTTC.

This clonotype was seen once. Only one base separates this from a far larger clonotype, so it likely reflects a read error. The gene calls are TRBV7-2 and TRBJ1-1; no definite D call. The CDR3 consists of 14 residues. CDR1 and CDR2 from the germline V gene are SGHTA and FQGNSA. The CDR3 protein is CASSQLRLNTGAFF. In DNA, the CDR3 is TGTGCCAGCAGCCAGCTTCGGTTGAACACTGGAGCTTTCTTT.

This clonotype was picked up many times. This chain connects TRBV20-1 to TRBJ2-7; TRBD2 matches at 11 bases. V lost 3 bases and J lost 7; bases outside the gene matches: 14. This CDR3 has 16 residues. The V gene's germline CDR1 is DFQATT and CDR2 SNEGSKA (reference sequence). In DNA, the CDR3 is TGCAGTGCTAGGGGGCTAGCGGGAGGCCGTGGGGAAGAGCAGTACTTC. The encoded protein is CSARGLAGGRGEEQYF.

The table lists this clonotype with a few counts. The chain recombines TRBV3-1 with TRBJ2-1; tentative D call: TRBD2 (6 bases). The CDR3 length is 15 residues. V was pared by 3 bases and J by 9 bases, with 18 bases between. Germline V lookup: CDR1 LGHDT, CDR2 YNNKEL (reference sequence). The CDR3 sequence: CASSHRDRTNSEQFF. CDR3 nucleotides: TGTGCCAGCAGCCACCGGGATCGGACTAACAGTGAGCAGTTCTTC.

This clonotype was observed many times. The chain recombines TRBV6-1 with TRBJ2-3; D is undetermined. The germline V and J ends were trimmed by 1 base and 4 bases, with 9 bases remaining between them. The CDR3 consists of 14 residues. Germline V gene data show CDR1 as MNHNS and CDR2 as SASEGT. CDR3 protein: CASSEVGRSDTQYF. CDR3 DNA: TGTGCCAGCAGTGAAGTCGGCAGATCAGATACGCAGTATTTT.

In regard to this clonotype: Compared with germline, one end of the junction differs, possibly owing to a read error. The CDR3 DNA reads TGTGCCACCAGTGATTTGGCTCGCGGGAGGGGGCATGAACAGTTTTTC. Amino acid sequence: CATSDLARGRGHEQFF. The rearrangement links TRBV24-1 to TRBJ2-1, with 9 bases fitting TRBD2. Germline CDR1 reads KGHDR; CDR2 reads SFDVKD. This CDR3 contains 16 residues.

Comments on this clonotype: At one end, the junction sequence differs from germline, possibly due to a read error. V usage is TRBV25-1 and J usage is TRBJ2-1, with TRBD1 identical over 9 bases. Germline V lookup: CDR1 MGHDK, CDR2 SYGVNS. The length of the CDR3 is 14 residues. This CDR3 is CASRPGTGWNGQFF. The DNA for the CDR3 is TGTGCCAGCAGACCCGGGACAGGGTGGAATGGGCAGTTCTTC.

This clonotype was recorded at least ten times. V and J are TRBV6-1 and TRBJ2-1; 11 bases are shared with TRBD2. The CDR3 has 17 residues. The V and J ends lost 1 base and 2 bases, in that order; junction bases with no gene match: 4. Per the germline V gene, CDR1 is MNHNS and CDR2 is SASEGT. The CDR3 DNA reads TGTGCCAGCAGTGAAGACTCTAGCGGGAGGCCCTACAATGAGCAGTTCTTC. Translating gives CASSEDSSGRPYNEQFF.

At least ten counts were recorded for this clonotype. This chain uses TRBV30 with TRBJ2-5, with D hard to call. Germline CDR1 is GTSNPN and CDR2 is SVGIG (reference sequence). The V gene lost 1 base and the J gene lost 2 bases, with 8 bases spanning the gap. This CDR3 has 13 residues. CDR3 region: CAWSATAQETQYF. The CDR3 DNA reads TGTGCCTGGAGTGCCACAGCTCAAGAGACCCAGTACTTC.

This clonotype was detected ten times or more. This chain connects TRBV7-9 to TRBJ2-7; 9 bases map to TRBD2. V was clipped by 7 bases and J by 6 bases; unmatched bases: 16. The CDR3 loop spans 16 amino acids. Germline CDR1 and CDR2: SEHNR and FQNEAQ (reference sequence). The chain's CDR3 is CASTKPMGGRAGEQYF. The CDR3 DNA is TGTGCCAGCACCAAACCTATGGGCGGGAGGGCCGGCGAGCAGTACTTC.

This clonotype was detected ten times or more. The V and J genes are TRBV29-1 and TRBJ1-2; D uncertain. V gave up 3 bases and J gave up 1 base, with 9 bases separating them. In germline, CDR1 is SQVTM, CDR2 ANQGSEA. The CDR3 is 13 residues long. CDR3 region: CSVERDVNYGYTF. The DNA of the CDR3 is TGCAGCGTTGAGAGAGATGTTAACTATGGCTACACCTTC.

This rearrangement joins TRBV7-2 to TRBJ2-1; D is unclear. V gave up 3 bases and J gave up 7 bases, with 7 bases separating them. CDR1 is SGHTA and CDR2 is FQGNSA in the germline V gene. This CDR3 is built from 12 residues. CDR3 region: CASSLPLNEQFF. CDR3 nucleotides: TGTGCCAGCAGCTTGCCGCTAAATGAGCAGTTCTTC.

This clonotype was counted many times. The J gene is TRBJ2-1, the V gene TRBV6-1; D could derive from TRBD1 or TRBD2 (5 bases each). CDR1 MNHNS and CDR2 SASEGT come from the germline V gene. The CDR3 sequence is 13 residues long. Trimming took off 7 bases at V and 8 bases at J, with 15 bases between the two ends. CDR3 DNA sequence: TGTGCCAGCACCGGGACCAGCTTGGATGAGCAGTTCTTC. Translating it yields CASTGTSLDEQFF.

The sample holds many counts of this clonotype. Compared with germline, one end of the junction differs, possibly owing to a read error. The gene calls are TRBV12-3 or TRBV12-4 and TRBJ1-4; D is possibly TRBD1 (5 bases). The CDR3 sequence is 14 residues long. The CDR3 region is CASSFYGGGERLFF. CDR3 nucleotide sequence: TGTGCCAGCAGTTTCTACGGGGGAGGTGAAAGACTGTTTTTT.

This clonotype was detected only once. This chain uses TRBV28 with TRBJ1-2; 7 nucleotides match TRBD1. In germline, CDR1 is MDHEN, CDR2 SYDVKM. There are 13 residues in the CDR3. Germline trimming cut 6 bases from V and 2 bases from J; bases unmatched to any gene: 3. In nucleotides, the CDR3 is TGTGCCAGCAGGTTGGACAGGAACTATGGCTACACCTTC. Translated, it gives CASRLDRNYGYTF.

This clonotype was seen ten or more times. V usage is TRBV7-2 and J usage is TRBJ2-3; 8 nucleotides agree with TRBD2. Germline CDR1 SGHTA, CDR2 FQGNSA. V gave up 5 bases and J gave up 6 bases; unmatched junction bases: 16. This CDR3 spans 17 amino acids. This CDR3 is CASSPASGPSGSDTQYF. CDR3 in DNA: TGTGCCAGCAGCCCAGCTAGCGGGCCCTCGGGTAGTGATACGCAGTATTTT. Filled out from reference TRBV7-2 and TRBJ2-3, the complete variable domain reads GAGVSQSPSNKVTEKGKDVELRCDPISGHTALYWYRQSLGQGLEFLIYFQGNSAPDKSGLPSDRFSAERTGGSVSTLTIQRTQQEDSAVYLCASSPASGPSGSDTQYFGPGTRLTVL.

At least ten counts were recorded for this clonotype. The V gene is TRBV11-2, the J gene TRBJ2-7; D is perhaps TRBD1 (6 bases). From germline, CDR1 is SGHAT and CDR2 FQNNGV. This CDR3 region has 15 residues. V was shortened by 3 bases and J by 5 bases, with 17 bases between the two germline ends. CDR3: CASSFGSGEGDEQYF. The CDR3 bases are TGTGCCAGCAGCTTCGGCTCAGGGGAAGGAGACGAGCAGTACTTC.

A few counts support this clonotype. A much larger clone lies a single base off, so this may be a read error. The chain links TRBV28 to TRBJ2-2, with D unresolved. This CDR3 contains 13 residues. With 6 bases removed from V and 3 bases from J, the gap between germline ends came to 8 bases. Germline V lookup: CDR1 MDHEN, CDR2 SYDVKM. The CDR3: CASSRPDTGELFF. Written as DNA, the CDR3 is TGTGCCAGCAGCCGGCCGGACACCGGGGAGCTGTTTTTT.

This clonotype has ten or more counts. The chain employs TRBV3-1 and TRBJ2-2; D gene ambiguous. Per the germline V gene, CDR1 is LGHDT and CDR2 is YNNKEL (reference sequence). The CDR3 sequence is 14 residues long. V lost 4 bases to trimming and J lost 4 bases, with 10 bases between them. CDR3 coding DNA: TGTGCCAGCAGCCGGAACAGTGGCACCGGGGAGCTGTTTTTT. The encoded protein is CASSRNSGTGELFF.

At least ten counts were recorded for this clonotype. CDR3 DNA sequence: TGTGCCATCAGAAGATCTAGCGGGAGTTTAAATGAGCAGTTCTTC. It translates to CAIRRSSGSLNEQFF. The chain carries TRBV10-3 and TRBJ2-1; 10 bases match TRBD2. The CDR3 covers 15 residues. Germline V lookup: CDR1 ENHRY, CDR2 SYGVKD. Trimming at V came to 6 bases and at J to 7 bases, leaving 9 bases not matched to a gene.

This clonotype was seen at least ten times. The chain recombines TRBV19 with TRBJ2-1; 9 positions agree with TRBD2. V was pared by 1 base and J by 7 bases, with 8 bases of the junction left unmatched. Germline V gene lookup returns CDR1 LNHDA and CDR2 SQIVND (reference sequence). This CDR3 has 16 residues. The CDR3 DNA is TGTGCCAGTAGTATAGTTACGGCTAGCGGGAAGAATGAGCAGTTCTTC. Its translation is CASSIVTASGKNEQFF.